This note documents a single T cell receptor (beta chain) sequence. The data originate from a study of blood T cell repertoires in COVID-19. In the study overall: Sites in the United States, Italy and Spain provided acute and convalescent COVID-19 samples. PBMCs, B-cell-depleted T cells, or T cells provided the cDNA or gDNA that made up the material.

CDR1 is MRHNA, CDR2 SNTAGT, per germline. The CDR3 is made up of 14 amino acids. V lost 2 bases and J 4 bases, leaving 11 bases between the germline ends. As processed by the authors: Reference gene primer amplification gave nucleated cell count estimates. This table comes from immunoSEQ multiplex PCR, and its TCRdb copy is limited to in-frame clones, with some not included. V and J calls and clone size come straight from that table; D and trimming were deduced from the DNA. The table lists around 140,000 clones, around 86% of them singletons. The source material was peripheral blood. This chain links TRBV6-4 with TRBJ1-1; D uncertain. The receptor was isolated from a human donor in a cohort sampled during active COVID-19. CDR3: CASSDSMESTEAFF. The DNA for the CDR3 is TGTGCCAGCAGTGACAGCATGGAGTCCACTGAAGCTTTCTTT.